This TCR beta chain originates from a study of response to subunit inactivated influenza vaccine. Broader study findings: Seasonal influenza vaccination, on each occasion, was suggested by the authors to recruit few new T cells.

The sample holds many counts of this clonotype. The antigen is not known. MiXCR was run by TCRdb on the RT-PCR reads, yielding one entry per CDR3 protein. The profile shows 710,000 or so distinct CDR3 sequences, roughly 14% of them singletons. Specimen: PBMCs from blood, collected 12 days after vaccination. This clonotype was sampled from a man aged 50 to 59 who received an inactivated influenza vaccine.

CDR3 bases: TGTGCCAGCAGTTACGACAGCGCATACCCTTACAATGAGCAGTTCTTC. It translates to CASSYDSAYPYNEQFF. The V and J genes are TRBV6-5 and TRBJ2-1; D is possibly TRBD1 (5 bases). Trimming left V 2 bases short and J 4 bases short, with 15 bases between. The CDR3 consists of 16 residues. CDR1 is MNHEY and CDR2 is SVGAGI in the germline V gene.